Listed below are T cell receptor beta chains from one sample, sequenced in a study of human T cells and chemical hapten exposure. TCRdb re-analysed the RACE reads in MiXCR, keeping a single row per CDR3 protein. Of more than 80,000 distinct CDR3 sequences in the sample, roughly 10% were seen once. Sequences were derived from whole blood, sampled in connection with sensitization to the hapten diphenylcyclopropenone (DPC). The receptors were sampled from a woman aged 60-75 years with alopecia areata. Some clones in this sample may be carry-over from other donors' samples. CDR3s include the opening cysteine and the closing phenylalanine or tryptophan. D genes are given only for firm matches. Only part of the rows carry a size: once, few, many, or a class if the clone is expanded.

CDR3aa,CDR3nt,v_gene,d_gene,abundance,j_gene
CASSYSRDGFFNEQFF,TGTGCCAGCAGTTACTCGCGGGATGGTTTCTTCAATGAGCAGTTCTTC,TRBV6-5,NA,NA,TRBJ2-1
CASRGLTEAFF,TGCGCCAGCAGGGGCCTAACTGAAGCTTTCTTT,TRBV5-1,NA,NA,TRBJ1-1
CASSDSPTGTGTEAFF,TGCGCCAGCAGCGATTCCCCAACAGGGACAGGCACTGAAGCTTTCTTT,TRBV5-1,TRBD1,NA,TRBJ1-1
CSVTRSGAYIGQYF,TGCAGCGTTACCCGTTCCGGGGCCTACATCGGGCAGTACTTC,TRBV29-1,NA,few,TRBJ2-7
CSARVSYNEQFF,TGCAGTGCTCGGGTCTCCTACAATGAGCAGTTCTTC,TRBV20-1,NA,few,TRBJ2-1
CSGSSGGIGYTF,TGCAGCGGCAGTTCTGGAGGGATTGGCTACACCTTC,TRBV29-1,NA,NA,TRBJ1-2
CASSQQDGAQETQYF,TGTGCCAGCTCACAACAGGACGGGGCTCAAGAGACCCAGTACTTC,TRBV18,NA,NA,TRBJ2-5
CASSEALGHPQETQYF,TGTGCCAGCAGTGAAGCGCTAGGGCACCCCCAAGAGACCCAGTACTTC,TRBV2,NA,NA,TRBJ2-5
CASSLVGGVVYSPLHF,TGCGCCAGCAGCTTGGTGGGTGGGGTGGTATATTCACCCCTCCACTTT,TRBV5-1,NA,many,TRBJ1-6
CATSRAGQSAYEQYF,TGTGCCACCAGCAGGGCCGGACAGTCTGCCTACGAGCAGTACTTC,TRBV15,NA,many,TRBJ2-7
CASSLLRQAILSYGYTF,TGTGCCAGCAGCTTGTTGAGACAGGCGATACTTTCCTATGGCTACACCTTC,TRBV5-6,NA,many,TRBJ1-2
CASSLIGTDQETQYF,TGTGCCAGCAGCTTAATTGGGACAGACCAAGAGACCCAGTACTTC,TRBV5-4,TRBD1,few,TRBJ2-5
CASRPQSGQVTF,TGTGCCAGCAGGCCACAATCTGGACAGGTGACTTTC,TRBV28,TRBD1,many,TRBJ2-6
CASRGRTDRGRTGELFF,TGTGCCAGCAGAGGACGAACAGACCGGGGGAGAACCGGGGAGCTGTTTTTT,TRBV6-4,NA,few,TRBJ2-2
CASSSRTSGGFETQYF,TGTGCCAGCAGCTCGCGGACTAGCGGGGGTTTCGAGACCCAGTACTTC,TRBV13,TRBD2,NA,TRBJ2-5
CASTQVDYGYTF,TGTGCCAGCACCCAGGTTGACTATGGCTACACCTTC,TRBV6-6,NA,many,TRBJ1-2
CSTTPHDRAGEQYF,TGCAGCACAACACCCCACGACAGGGCGGGCGAGCAGTACTTC,TRBV20-1,TRBD1,many,TRBJ2-7
CASSFTGMVANEKLFF,TGTGCCAGCTCATTCACAGGGATGGTCGCTAATGAAAAACTGTTTTTT,TRBV18,NA,many,TRBJ1-4
CASSQPGVYEQYF,TGCGCCAGCAGCCAACCGGGAGTCTACGAGCAGTACTTC,TRBV4-1,NA,NA,TRBJ2-7
CASSRGGGTDTQYF,TGTGCCAGCAGCCGGGGGGGTGGAACAGATACGCAGTATTTT,TRBV7-9,TRBD2,NA,TRBJ2-3
CASSLGTGGYNYGYTF,TGTGCCAGCAGTTTAGGGACAGGGGGCTATAACTATGGCTACACCTTC,TRBV12-3/TRBV12-4,TRBD1,many,TRBJ1-2
CASSFESGTYRIYNSPLHF,TGCGCCAGCAGCTTCGAATCCGGGACATACCGAATCTATAATTCACCCCTCCACTTT,TRBV5-1,NA,many,TRBJ1-6
CSARGGTGGPYEQYF,TGCAGTGCTAGGGGAGGGACAGGGGGCCCCTACGAGCAGTACTTC,TRBV20-1,TRBD1,few,TRBJ2-7
CASSLTYGSSNQPQHF,TGTGCCAGCAGCTTAACGTACGGTTCTAGCAATCAGCCCCAGCATTTT,TRBV5-8,NA,NA,TRBJ1-5